Below are 9 T cell receptor beta chains sequenced from a single sample in a study of CXCR3-negative and CXCR3-positive naive CD8 T cells. The study, taken as a whole, reports: Hydrophobicity of TRB CDR3s was greater in CXCR3-positive naive cells than in CXCR3-negative naive cells.

Libraries were UMI-labeled 5' RACE TRB cDNA. TCRdb reprocessed the 5' RACE reads; each CDR3 protein has one entry and no DNA is given. Recorded for this sample: 140,000 to 150,000 distinct CDR3 sequences. Their target antigens are unknown. Sequencing was performed on naive CXCR3+ CD8+ T cells from blood. Indicated subset: CD45RO-CCR7+CD27+CD95- naive CD8+ T cells expressing CXCR3 (TNR3+). Receptors originate from a human donor in good health. Some clones in this sample may be carry-over from other donors' samples.

This chain joins TRBV7-9 and TRBJ2-1. The CDR3 extends over 12 amino acids. Germline assignment: CDR1 SEHNR and CDR2 FQNEAQ (reference sequence). CDR3 protein: CASSDIYNEQFF.

The chain recombines TRBV4-3 with TRBJ2-7; absent DNA, TCRdb's TRBD1 call cannot be checked. The CDR3 has 15 residues. CDR1 is LGHNA, CDR2 YSLEER, per germline. This CDR3 reads CASSQKNRAIYEQYF.

This chain joins TRBV5-4 and TRBJ2-5. The CDR3 loop spans 16 amino acids. Germline V lookup: CDR1 SGHNT, CDR2 YYREEE (reference sequence). The CDR3 loop reads CASSLGLRGYQETQYF.

V and J are TRBV29-1 and TRBJ2-3; TCRdb names TRBD1, which stays unverified in the absence of DNA. Germline V gene data show CDR1 as SQVTM and CDR2 as ANQGSEA. The CDR3 runs 19 residues. The CDR3 is CSVYVATGATKTSTDTQYF.

The chain recombines TRBV11-2 with TRBJ2-7; the TRBD1 assignment by TCRdb is unverifiable without DNA. Germline V gene data show CDR1 as SGHAT and CDR2 as FQNNGV. CDR3 length: 14 amino acids. The CDR3 region is CASSPSWGTYEQYF.

The chain combines TRBV5-6 with TRBJ2-7. This CDR3 has 13 residues. CDR1 and CDR2 (germline): SGHDT, YYEEEE. The CDR3 is CASTIGDSYEQYF.

The rearrangement uses TRBV12-3 or TRBV12-4 and TRBJ1-2; TCRdb's D call of TRBD1 is untestable without DNA. The CDR3 has 16 amino acids. The CDR3 reads CASANSEVGAVNGYTF.

The chain carries TRBV7-9 and TRBJ2-1; there is no DNA to check the TCRdb D call of TRBD2. Germline V lookup: CDR1 SEHNR, CDR2 FQNEAQ (reference sequence). CDR3 length equals 18 residues. The CDR3 here is CASSDGLAGGPDGDEQFF.

The CDR3 protein is CASSFFADNEQFF. The chain combines TRBV11-2 with TRBJ2-1. This CDR3 is built from 13 residues. Germline CDR1 reads SGHAT; CDR2 reads FQNNGV.